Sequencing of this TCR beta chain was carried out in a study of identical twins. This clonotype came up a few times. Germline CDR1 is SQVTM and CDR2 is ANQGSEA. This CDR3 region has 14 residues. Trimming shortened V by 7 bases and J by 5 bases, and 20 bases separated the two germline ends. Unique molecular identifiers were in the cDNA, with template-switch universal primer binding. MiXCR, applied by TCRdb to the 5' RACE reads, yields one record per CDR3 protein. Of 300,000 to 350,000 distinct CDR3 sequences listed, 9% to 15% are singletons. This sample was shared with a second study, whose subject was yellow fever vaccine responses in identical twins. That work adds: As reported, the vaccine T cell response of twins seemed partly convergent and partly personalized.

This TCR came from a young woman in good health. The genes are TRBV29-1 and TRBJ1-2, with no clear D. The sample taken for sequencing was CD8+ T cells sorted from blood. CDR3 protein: CSANSGSTDYGYTF. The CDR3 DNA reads TGCAGCGCTAACAGTGGGAGCACAGATTATGGCTACACCTTC.